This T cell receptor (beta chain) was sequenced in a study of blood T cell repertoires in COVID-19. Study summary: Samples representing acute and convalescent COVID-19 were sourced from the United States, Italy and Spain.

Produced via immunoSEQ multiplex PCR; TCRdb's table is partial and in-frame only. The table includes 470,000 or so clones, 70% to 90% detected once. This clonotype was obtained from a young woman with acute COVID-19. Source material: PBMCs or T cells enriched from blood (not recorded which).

The CDR3, as DNA: TGTGCCAGCAGTTATAGGGAGCCCGGACATTCACCCCTCCACTTT. Translated, it gives CASSYREPGHSPLHF. This chain uses TRBV6-5 with TRBJ1-6; D gene uncertain. CDR3 length: 15 amino acids. The germline V and J ends were trimmed by 3 bases and 8 bases, with 14 bases remaining between them. CDR1 and CDR2 from the germline V gene are MNHEY and SVGAGI.